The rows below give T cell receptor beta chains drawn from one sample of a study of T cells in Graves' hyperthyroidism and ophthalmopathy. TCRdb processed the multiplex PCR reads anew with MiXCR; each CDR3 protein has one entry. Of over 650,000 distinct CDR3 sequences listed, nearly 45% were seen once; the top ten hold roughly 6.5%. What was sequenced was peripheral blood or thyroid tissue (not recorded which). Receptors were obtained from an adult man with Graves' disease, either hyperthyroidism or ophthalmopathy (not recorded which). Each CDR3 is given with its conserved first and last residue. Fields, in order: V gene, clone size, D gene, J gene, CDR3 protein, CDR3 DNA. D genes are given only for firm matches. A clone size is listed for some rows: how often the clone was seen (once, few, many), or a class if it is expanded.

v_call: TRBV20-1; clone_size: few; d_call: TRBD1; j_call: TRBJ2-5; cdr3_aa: CSAIGTGRETQYF; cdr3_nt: TGCAGTGCTATCGGGACAGGGCGGGAGACCCAGTACTTC
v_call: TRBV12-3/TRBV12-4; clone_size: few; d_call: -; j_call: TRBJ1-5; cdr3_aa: CASSFQQKSPQHF; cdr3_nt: TGTGCCAGCAGTTTTCAGCAAAAGTCGCCCCAGCATTTT
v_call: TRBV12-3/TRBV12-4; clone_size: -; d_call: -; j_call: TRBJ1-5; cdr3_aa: CASSYTTGQPQHF; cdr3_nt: TGTGCCAGCAGTTACACTACAGGGCAGCCCCAGCATTTT
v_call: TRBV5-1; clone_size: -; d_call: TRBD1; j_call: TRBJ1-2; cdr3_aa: CASSLAGTVYGYTF; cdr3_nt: TGCGCCAGCAGCTTGGCCGGGACAGTCTATGGCTACACCTTC
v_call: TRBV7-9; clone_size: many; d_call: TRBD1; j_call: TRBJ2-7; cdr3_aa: CASSATGAIYEQYF; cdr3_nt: TGTGCCAGCAGCGCGACAGGGGCGATATACGAGCAGTACTTC
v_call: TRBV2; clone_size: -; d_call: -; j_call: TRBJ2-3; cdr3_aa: CASSISITQYF; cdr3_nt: TGTGCCAGCAGTATTTCAATTACGCAGTATTTT
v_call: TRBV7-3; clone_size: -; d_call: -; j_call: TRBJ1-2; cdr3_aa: CAWSAGFDGYTF; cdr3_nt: TGTGCCTGGAGTGCCGGATTTGATGGCTACACCTTC
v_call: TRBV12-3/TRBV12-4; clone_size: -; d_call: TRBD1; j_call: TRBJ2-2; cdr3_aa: CASSYGTGGFGEELFF; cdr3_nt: TGTGCCAGCAGTTATGGGACAGGGGGCTTTGGAGAAGAGCTGTTTTTC
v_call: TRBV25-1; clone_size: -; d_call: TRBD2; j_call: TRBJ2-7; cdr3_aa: CASSELWTRAYEQYF; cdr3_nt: TGTGCCAGCAGTGAATTGTGGACTAGGGCCTACGAGCAGTACTTC
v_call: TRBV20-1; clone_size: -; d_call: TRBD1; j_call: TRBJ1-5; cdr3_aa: CSASSPTDRGHQPQHF; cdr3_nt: TGCAGTGCTAGTAGCCCAACTGACAGGGGCCATCAGCCCCAGCATTTT
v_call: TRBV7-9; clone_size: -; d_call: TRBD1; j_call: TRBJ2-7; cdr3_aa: CASSTGQVFQEQYF; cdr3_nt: TGTGCCAGCAGCACTGGACAGGTGTTCCAAGAGCAGTACTTC
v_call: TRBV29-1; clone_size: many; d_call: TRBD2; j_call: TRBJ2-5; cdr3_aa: CSVEETSAGTQYF; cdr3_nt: TGCAGCGTTGAAGAAACTAGCGCCGGAACCCAGTACTTC
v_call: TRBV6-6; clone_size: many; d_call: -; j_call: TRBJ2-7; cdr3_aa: CASSVSYEQYF; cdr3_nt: TGCGCCAGCAGTGTCTCCTACGAGCAGTACTTC
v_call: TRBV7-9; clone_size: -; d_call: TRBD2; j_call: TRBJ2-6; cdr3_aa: CASSFRGVNVLTF; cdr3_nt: TGTGCCAGCAGCTTTCGGGGGGTAAACGTCCTGACTTTC
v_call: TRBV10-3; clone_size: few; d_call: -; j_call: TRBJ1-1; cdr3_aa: CASKAQLNTEAFF; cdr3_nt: TGTGCCAGCAAAGCACAGCTGAACACTGAAGCTTTCTTT
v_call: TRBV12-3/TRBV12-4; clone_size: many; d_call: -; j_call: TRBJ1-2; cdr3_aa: CASRTVGDGYTF; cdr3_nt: TGTGCCAGCAGGACCGTAGGGGATGGCTACACCTTC
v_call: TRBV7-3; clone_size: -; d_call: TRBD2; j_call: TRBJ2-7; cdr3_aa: CASSLDGRASEQYF; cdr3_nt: TGTGCCAGCAGCTTAGACGGGAGGGCCTCCGAGCAGTACTTC
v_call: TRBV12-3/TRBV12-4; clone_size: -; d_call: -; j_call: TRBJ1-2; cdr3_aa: CASSLGGFNGYTF; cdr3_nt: TGTGCCAGCAGTTTGGGAGGGTTTAATGGCTACACCTTC
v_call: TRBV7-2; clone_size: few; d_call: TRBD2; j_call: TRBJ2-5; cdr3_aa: CASSYGRSGGLQETQYF; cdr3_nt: TGTGCCAGCAGCTATGGCCGCAGCGGGGGTCTCCAAGAGACCCAGTACTTC
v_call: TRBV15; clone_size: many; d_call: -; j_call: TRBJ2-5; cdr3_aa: CATSRDRGWETQYF; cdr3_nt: TGTGCCACCAGCAGAGATAGGGGCTGGGAGACCCAGTACTTC
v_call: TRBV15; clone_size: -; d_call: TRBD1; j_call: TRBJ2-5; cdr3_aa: CATSRDLGGDRTQYQETQYF; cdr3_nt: TGTGCCACCAGCAGAGATCTCGGTGGGGACAGGACTCAATACCAAGAGACCCAGTACTTC
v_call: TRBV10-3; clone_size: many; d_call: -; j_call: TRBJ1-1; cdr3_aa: CAISGGRTEAFF; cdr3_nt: TGTGCCATCAGTGGAGGAAGGACTGAAGCTTTCTTT
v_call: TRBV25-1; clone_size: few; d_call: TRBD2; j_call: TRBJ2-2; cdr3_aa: CASSLAGATGELFF; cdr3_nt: TGTGCCAGCAGTCTAGCGGGGGCCACCGGGGAGCTGTTTTTT
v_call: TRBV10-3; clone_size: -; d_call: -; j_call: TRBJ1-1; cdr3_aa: CAISDSGRGAEAFF; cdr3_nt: TGTGCCATCAGTGATTCAGGGAGGGGCGCTGAAGCTTTCTTT
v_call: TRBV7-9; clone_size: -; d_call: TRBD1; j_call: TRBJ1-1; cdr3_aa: CASSLVTGATEAFF; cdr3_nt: TGTGCCAGCAGCCTGGTAACAGGGGCCACTGAAGCTTTCTTT
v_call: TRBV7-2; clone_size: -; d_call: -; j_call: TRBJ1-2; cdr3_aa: CASEYGYTF; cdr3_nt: TGTGCCAGCGAATATGGCTACACCTTC
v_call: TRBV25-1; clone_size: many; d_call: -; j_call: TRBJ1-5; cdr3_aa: CASSGIGNQPQHF; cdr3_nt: TGTGCCAGCAGTGGGATCGGAAATCAGCCCCAGCATTTT
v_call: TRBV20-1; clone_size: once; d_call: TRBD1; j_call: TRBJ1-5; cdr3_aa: CSARGQGSGNQPQHF; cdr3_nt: TGCAGTGCTAGAGGACAGGGGTCGGGCAATCAGCCCCAGCATTTT
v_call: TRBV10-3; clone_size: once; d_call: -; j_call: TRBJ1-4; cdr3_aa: CAISESSAATNEKLFF; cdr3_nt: TGTGCCATCAGTGAGTCATCGGCAGCAACTAATGAAAAACTGTTTTTT
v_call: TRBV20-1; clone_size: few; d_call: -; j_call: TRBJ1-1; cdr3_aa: CSARDRQLNTEAFF; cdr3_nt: TGCAGTGCTAGAGATCGGCAGCTGAACACTGAAGCTTTCTTT
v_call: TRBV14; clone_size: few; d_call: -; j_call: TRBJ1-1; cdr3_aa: CASSQAQGRANSDAFF; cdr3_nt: TGTGCCAGCAGCCAAGCCCAGGGCAGGGCCAACTCGGATGCTTTCTTT
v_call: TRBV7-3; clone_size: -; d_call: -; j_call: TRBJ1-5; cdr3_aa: CAWSVGGNQPQHF; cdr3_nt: TGTGCCTGGAGTGTCGGGGGTAATCAGCCCCAGCATTTT
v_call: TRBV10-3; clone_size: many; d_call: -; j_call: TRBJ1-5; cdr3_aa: CAISDRQGVGSNQPQHF; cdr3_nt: TGTGCCATCAGTGATAGGCAGGGCGTGGGTAGCAATCAGCCCCAGCATTTT